This T cell receptor (beta chain) was found in a study of T cell responses to AZD1222 COVID-19 vaccine. Study outcomes and limitations: Repertoires in all cases were sampled only once the peak T cell response had passed. At 160-218 and 743-854, vaccine-associated CD4 TCRs were dominant, and they spanned spike.

The CDR3 has 15 amino acids. Germline CDR1 SEHNR, CDR2 FQNEAQ (reference sequence). The ends were cut back, 0 bases at V and 4 bases at J, with 10 bases in the middle. Sequenced by immunoSEQ multiplex PCR; TCRdb stores in-frame clones only, minus some. Seen here are some 150,000 clones, 88% observed once, and the top ten hold about 4.3%. A word on this clone: The antigen is unknown.

The sequenced sample was peripheral blood, obtained 28 days after the second AZD1222 dose. This TCR was recovered from an adult who received the AZD1222 COVID-19 vaccine. The chain is built from TRBV7-9 and TRBJ1-3; the D gene is possibly TRBD1 (5 bases). The DNA of the CDR3 is TGTGCCAGCAGCTTAGCGGGGCCCGGGGGAAACACCATATATTTT. Translating gives CASSLAGPGGNTIYF.